A single sample is the source of the 17 T cell receptor beta chains below, sequenced in a study of response to subunit inactivated influenza vaccine listed by TCRdb under 2018. To prepare the library, RT-PCR was applied. TCRdb records Illumina HiSeq 2500 as the sequencer. TCRdb reanalyzed the raw reads on its own, using fastp at Q25 for trimming and MiXCR for clone calling, and kept in-frame beta chains. For every CDR3 protein sequence, its rows merge into one entry that carries the most common genes and DNA. The sample contains 590,000 or so distinct CDR3 sequences, approximately 15% of them found a single time. Clones ranked in the top ten supply 7.6% of the sample. The sequences come from PBMCs from blood, collected approximately 15 days before vaccination. The receptor source for this set is a man over 45 who received an inactivated influenza vaccine. Donor details come from another sample of the same person, matched by shared clones.

The chain couples TRBV21-1 to TRBJ2-1; TRBD2, the table's D call, was not compared with the DNA. TRBV21-1 is listed as a pseudogene. The CDR3 is made up of 15 amino acids. In DNA form, the CDR3 reads TGTGCCAGCAGCAAATACAGGGGACTAGTCAATGAGCAGTTCTTC. This encodes CASSKYRGLVNEQFF.

The rearrangement uses TRBV21-1 and TRBJ2-1; whether TRBD2, the table's D call, matches the DNA was not checked. TRBV21-1 is shown as a pseudogene. The CDR3 contains 20 residues. The CDR3 DNA reads as TGTGCCAGCAGCAATAGAACGGCTAGCGGGAGGCTAAGCTCCTACAATGAGCAGTTCTTC. It translates to CASSNRTASGRLSSYNEQFF.

The chain carries TRBV9 and TRBJ2-3; a weak D match, TRBD2 (5 bases). Trimming pared 1 base from V and 3 bases from J, leaving 9 bases between. The CDR3 extends over 14 amino acids. The germline gives CDR1 SGDLS, CDR2 YYNGEE. The CDR3 region is CASSVTRRTDTQYF. The CDR3 coding sequence is TGTGCCAGCAGCGTAACGAGGAGGACAGATACGCAGTATTTT.

The J gene is TRBJ2-1, the V gene TRBV7-3; TRBD1 aligns across 10 bases. With 5 bases clipped from V and 3 bases from J, the junction kept 10 bases outside the gene matches. Germline V CDR1 and CDR2: SGHTA, FQGTGA. The CDR3 sequence is 17 residues long. In DNA, the CDR3 is TGTGCCAGCAGCCGGTATACGACAGGGGGCTTCTACAATGAGCAGTTCTTC. This sequence encodes CASSRYTTGGFYNEQFF.

The chain uses TRBV5-1 and TRBJ2-6; D assignment may be TRBD1 or TRBD2 (5 bases each). V lost 0 bases to trimming and J lost 2 bases, with 12 bases between them. The CDR3 consists of 17 residues. Germline V CDR1 and CDR2: SGHRS, YFSETQ. The chain's CDR3 is CASSLAGTAPGANVLTF. CDR3 bases: TGCGCCAGCAGCTTGGCCGGGACGGCTCCTGGGGCCAACGTCCTGACTTTC.

The CDR3 reads CASEVGDGYGYTF. The CDR3 DNA reads as TGCGCCAGCGAAGTAGGAGATGGCTATGGCTACACCTTC. J is TRBJ1-2 and V is TRBV5-1; D not resolved. Germline values: CDR1 SGHRS, CDR2 YFSETQ. Trimming took off 7 bases at V and 4 bases at J, with 14 bases between the two ends. The CDR3 has 13 amino acids.

This clonotype has a count of ten or more. The chain is built from TRBV4-1 and TRBJ1-2; 7 nucleotides match TRBD1. This CDR3 has 14 residues. The germline V gene has CDR1 MGHRA and CDR2 YSYEKL. J lost 9 bases, V lost 4 bases, and 11 bases had no gene match. CDR3 in amino acids: CASSPRDSTQSYTF. CDR3 nucleotide sequence: TGCGCCAGCAGCCCTCGGGACAGCACCCAGAGCTACACCTTC.

In its sample, this clonotype was seen many times. The junction does not match germline at one end; this may be a read error. The V gene is TRBV7-7, the J gene TRBJ2-1; D is ambiguous. CDR3 size: 13 residues. Germline V gives CDR1 SSHAT, CDR2 FNYEAQ (reference sequence). This chain's CDR3 is CASSYGQYNEQFF. The DNA for the CDR3 is TGTGCTAGCAGCTACGGGCAGTACAATGAGCAGTTCTTC.

This clonotype showed up just a few times. The genes are TRBV5-6 and TRBJ2-2; 10 nucleotides line up with TRBD1. This CDR3 spans 16 amino acids. With 2 bases clipped from V and 6 bases from J, the junction kept 7 bases outside the gene matches. Germline V gene sequence: CDR1 SGHDT, CDR2 YYEEEE. The CDR3 DNA is TGTGCCAGCAGCTTCAACCGGGACAGGGGCTCCGGGGAGCTGTTTTTT. It codes for CASSFNRDRGSGELFF.

This clonotype was observed a few times. V usage is TRBV12-3 or TRBV12-4 and J usage is TRBJ2-5, with D maybe TRBD1 (5 bases). V was trimmed by 5 bases and J by 2 bases, leaving 18 bases between them. The CDR3 length is 16 residues. CDR3 amino acids: CASSPYRSPLQETQYF. Written as DNA, the CDR3 is TGTGCCAGCAGTCCCTACAGGAGCCCGCTGCAAGAGACCCAGTACTTC.

The rearrangement uses TRBV20-1 and TRBJ2-1; perhaps D is TRBD1 or TRBD2 (5 bases each). V was cut by 3 bases and J by 7 bases, with 16 bases left in between. CDR3 size: 14 residues. Germline CDR1 is DFQATT and CDR2 is SNEGSKA (reference sequence). This CDR3 is CSASIGTTTNEQFF. The DNA for the CDR3 is TGCAGTGCTAGCATCGGGACGACCACAAATGAGCAGTTCTTC.

This chain connects TRBV30 to TRBJ2-7, with 11 bases lining up with TRBD1. V was clipped by 3 bases and J by 7 bases; unmatched bases: 5. CDR1 is GTSNPN and CDR2 is SVGIG in the germline V gene (reference sequence). The length of the CDR3 is 13 residues. The CDR3 is CAWRGQGGYEQYF. The CDR3 DNA is TGTGCCTGGAGGGGACAGGGGGGTTATGAGCAGTACTTC.

Only a few counts were recorded for this clonotype. The V and J genes are TRBV10-3 and TRBJ2-3; D is ambiguous. Germline CDR1 ENHRY, CDR2 SYGVKD. The CDR3 covers 11 residues. Trimming cost V 5 bases and J 6 bases, with 6 bases left between them. CDR3 in amino acids: CAISPRDTQYF. The CDR3 DNA sequence: TGTGCCATCAGTCCTAGGGATACGCAGTATTTT.

This clonotype appeared a few times. CDR3 loop: CASGQGNEKLFF. The CDR3 DNA follows: TGTGCCTCCGGACAGGGTAATGAAAAACTGTTTTTT. The J gene is TRBJ1-4, the V gene TRBV27; 8 bases line up with TRBD1. The CDR3 sequence is 12 residues long. V was pared by 11 bases and J by 4 bases, with 3 bases of the junction left unmatched. In germline, CDR1 is MNHEY, CDR2 SMNVEV (reference sequence). The full variable domain, its missing parts supplied by reference TRBV27 and TRBJ1-4, is EAQVTQNPRYLITVTGKKLTVTCSQNMNHEYMSWYRQDPGLGLRQIYYSMNVEVTDKGDVPEGYKVSRKEKRNFPLILESPSPNQTSLYFCASGQGNEKLFFGSGTQLSVL.

V usage is TRBV28 and J usage is TRBJ2-3; maybe TRBD2 (5 bases). This CDR3 region has 15 residues. With 2 bases removed from V and 2 bases from J, the gap between germline ends came to 11 bases. Germline V gene data show CDR1 as MDHEN and CDR2 as SYDVKM. In nucleotides, the CDR3 is TGTGCCAGCAGTTTAGGAGGACTGAACACAGATACGCAGTATTTT. It specifies CASSLGGLNTDTQYF.

This clonotype was observed at least ten times. This chain uses TRBV19 with TRBJ2-1, with TRBD1 matching 10 bases. Germline V CDR1 and CDR2: LNHDA, SQIVND (reference sequence). Germline trimming cut 3 bases from V and 7 bases from J; bases unmatched to any gene: 6. The CDR3 is 15 amino acids. CDR3 sequence: CASSIGGTGVNEQFF. The CDR3 bases are TGTGCCAGTAGTATCGGAGGGACAGGGGTGAATGAGCAGTTCTTC.

This chain joins TRBV7-9 and TRBJ2-5; D unclear. Germline CDR1 is SEHNR and CDR2 is FQNEAQ (reference sequence). This CDR3 is built from 12 residues. Between the trimmed V and J ends, which lost 2 bases and 5 bases, there was a span of 6 bases. This chain's CDR3 is CASSLHGETQYF. DNA of the CDR3: TGTGCCAGCAGCTTACACGGGGAGACCCAGTACTTC. The variable domain in full, with the rest retrieved from reference TRBV7-9 and TRBJ2-5, is DTGVSQNPRHKITKRGQNVTFRCDPISEHNRLYWYRQTLGQGPEFLTYFQNEAQLEKSRLLSDRFSAERPKGSFSTLEIQRTEQGDSAMYLCASSLHGETQYFGPGTRLLVL.